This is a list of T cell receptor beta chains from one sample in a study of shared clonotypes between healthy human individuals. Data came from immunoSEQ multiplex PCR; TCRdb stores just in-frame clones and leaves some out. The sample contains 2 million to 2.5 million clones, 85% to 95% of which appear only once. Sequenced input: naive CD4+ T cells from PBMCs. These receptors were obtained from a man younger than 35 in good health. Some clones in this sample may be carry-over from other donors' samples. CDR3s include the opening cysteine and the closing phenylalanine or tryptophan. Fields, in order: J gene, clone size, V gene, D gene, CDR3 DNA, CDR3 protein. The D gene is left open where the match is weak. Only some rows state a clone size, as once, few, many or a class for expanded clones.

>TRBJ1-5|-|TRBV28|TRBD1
TGTGCCAGCAGTTCCTTACAGGGGGCAGGTCGGCAGCCCCAGCATTTT
CASSSLQGAGRQPQHF
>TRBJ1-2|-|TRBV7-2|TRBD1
TGTGCCAGCAGCTTAGCGGGACAGGCTAACTATGGCTACACCTTC
CASSLAGQANYGYTF
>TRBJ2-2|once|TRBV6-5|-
TGTGCCAGCAGCGTAGGACAGTGGGGCGGGGAGCTGTTTTTT
CASSVGQWGGELFF
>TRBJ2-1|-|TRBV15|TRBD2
TGTGCCACCAGCAGAGACCCTCCAGGTAGCGGGAGTTTTGAGCAGTTCTTC
CATSRDPPGSGSFEQFF
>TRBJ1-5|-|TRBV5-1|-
TGCGCCAGCAGCTTAACCCCCGCTACTAGTATAGGGGAGCCCCAGCATTTT
CASSLTPATSIGEPQHF
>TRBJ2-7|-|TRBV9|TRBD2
TGTGCCAGCAGCCCCTCGAGCGGGAGCTCCTACGAGCAGTACTTC
CASSPSSGSSYEQYF
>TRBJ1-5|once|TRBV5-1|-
TGCGCCAGCAGAGATGGGGAGGGTCAGCCCCAGCATTTT
CASRDGEGQPQHF
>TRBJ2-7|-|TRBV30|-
TGTGCCTGGAGCACCGGGACCGCCTACGAGCAGTACTTC
CAWSTGTAYEQYF
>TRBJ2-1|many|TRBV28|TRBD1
TGTGCCAGCAGCCGCTTTACCCTTGGACAGGGGGGAAGCAATGAGCAGTTCTTC
CASSRFTLGQGGSNEQFF
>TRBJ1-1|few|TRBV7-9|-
TGTGCCAGCAGCTTAGCTTCCCCAGGGAAGACTGAAGCTTTCTTT
CASSLASPGKTEAFF
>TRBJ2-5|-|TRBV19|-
TGTGCCAGTAGCCCTACCGCTACGGAGACCCAGTACTTC
CASSPTATETQYF
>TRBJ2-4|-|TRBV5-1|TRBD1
TGCGCCAGCAGCCTCGGGACAGGGGACAAAAACATTCAGTACTTC
CASSLGTGDKNIQYF
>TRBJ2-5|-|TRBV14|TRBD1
TGTGCCAGCAGCTCAAGGACAGGGGCAGAGACCCAGTACTTC
CASSSRTGAETQYF
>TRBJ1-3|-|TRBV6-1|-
TGTGCCAGCAGTGAAGACCCCGGCGGAAACACCATATATTTT
CASSEDPGGNTIYF
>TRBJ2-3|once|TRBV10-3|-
TGTGCCATTAACAGTCCCGGGACTCCAAGCACAGATACGCAGTATTTT
CAINSPGTPSTDTQYF
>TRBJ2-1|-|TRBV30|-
TGTGCCTGGAGTGTCGGTCTCCCTTGGGATGAGCAGTTCTTC
CAWSVGLPWDEQFF
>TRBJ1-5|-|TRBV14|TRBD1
TGTGCCAGCAGTCAAACAGGGGGAGGCAATCAGCCCCAGCATTTT
CASSQTGGGNQPQHF
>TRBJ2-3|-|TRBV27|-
TGTGCCAGCAGTCCAAAGGGACTGTTCACAGATACGCAGTATTTT
CASSPKGLFTDTQYF
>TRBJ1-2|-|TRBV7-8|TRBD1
TGTGCCAGCAGCTTAGGCGGCAGGGGGTACTATGGCTACACCTTC
CASSLGGRGYYGYTF
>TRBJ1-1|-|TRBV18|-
TGTGCCAGCTCACCAGACGGGAACACTGAAGCTTTCTTT
CASSPDGNTEAFF
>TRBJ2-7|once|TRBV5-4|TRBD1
TGTGCCAGCAGCAGAGGGACAGGGGGCTTAGGCTCCTACGAGCAGTACTTC
CASSRGTGGLGSYEQYF
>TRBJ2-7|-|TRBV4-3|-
TGCGCCAGCAGCCAAGTTGATGGGACGAACTCCTACGAGCAGTACTTC
CASSQVDGTNSYEQYF
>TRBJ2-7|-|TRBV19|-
TGTGCCAGTTCGTCGGGTTTCGCCGCCTCCGAGCAGTACTTC
CASSSGFAASEQYF
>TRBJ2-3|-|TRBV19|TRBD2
TGTGCCAGTTCCCGGACTAGCGGGATTAGCACAGATACGCAGTATTTT
CASSRTSGISTDTQYF
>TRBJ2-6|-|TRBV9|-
TGTGCCAGCAGCCCCCAGGCGGGGACCGGGGCCAACGTCCTGACTTTC
CASSPQAGTGANVLTF
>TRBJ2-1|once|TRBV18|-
TGTGCCAGCTCACCCCCAGGGGAGGCGGAGACTGAGCAGTTCTTC
CASSPPGEAETEQFF
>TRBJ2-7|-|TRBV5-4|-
TGTGCCAGCAGCACCGGAGGTGGGCTCTACGAGCAGTACTTC
CASSTGGGLYEQYF
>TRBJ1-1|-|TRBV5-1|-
TGCGCCAGCAGCTCCGCAGGGCGTGTTTCTGAAGCTTTCTTT
CASSSAGRVSEAFF
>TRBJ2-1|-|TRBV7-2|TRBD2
TGTGCCAGCAGCCCAAGCCCTGCCGGGACTAGCGGAGCCCAGTTCTTC
CASSPSPAGTSGAQFF
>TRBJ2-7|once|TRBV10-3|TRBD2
TGTGCCATCAGTGAGGCCGGGACTAGCGGGGTCTACGAGCAGTACTTC
CAISEAGTSGVYEQYF
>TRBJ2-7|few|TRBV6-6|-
TGTGCCAGCAGTTATATTCGGGCAGGGATATACGAGCAGTACTTC
CASSYIRAGIYEQYF
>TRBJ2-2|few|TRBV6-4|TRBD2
TGTGCCAGCAGTAGCTACGGACTAGCGGGAGGCACCGGGGAGCTGTTTTTT
CASSSYGLAGGTGELFF
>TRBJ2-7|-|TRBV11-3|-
TGTGCCAGCAGCTTAGGAGACGAGCAGTACTTC
CASSLGDEQYF
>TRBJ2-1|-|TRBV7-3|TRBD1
TGTGCCAGCAGCTCGACGACAGGGGCTAAGAATGAGCAGTTCTTC
CASSSTTGAKNEQFF
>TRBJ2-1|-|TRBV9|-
TGTGCCAGCAGCCCGAGGTACAATGAGCAGTTCTTC
CASSPRYNEQFF
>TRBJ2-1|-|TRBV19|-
TGTGCCAGCCACCGGGGCGGTCCCTACAATGAGCAGTTCTTC
CASHRGGPYNEQFF
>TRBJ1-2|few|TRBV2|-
TGTGCCAGCAGTGAACACTATGGCTACACCTTC
CASSEHYGYTF
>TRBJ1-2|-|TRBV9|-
TGTGCCAGCAGCGTAGAACTTTCGGCAGGGAACTATGGCTACACCTTC
CASSVELSAGNYGYTF
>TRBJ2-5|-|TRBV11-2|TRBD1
TGTGCCAGCAGCTCCTGGGACAGGGGGCAAGAGACCCAGTACTTC
CASSSWDRGQETQYF
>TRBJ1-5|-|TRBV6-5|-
TGTGCCAGCAGTTACTCGCAATTCGGCAATCAGCCCCAGCATTTT
CASSYSQFGNQPQHF
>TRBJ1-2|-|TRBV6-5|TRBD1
TGTGCCAGCAGTCGACAGGGACAGCCTAACTATGGCTACACCTTC
CASSRQGQPNYGYTF
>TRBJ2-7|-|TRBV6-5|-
TGTGCCAGCAGTTACTCCCACAGGGCTGGTTACGAGCAGTACTTC
CASSYSHRAGYEQYF
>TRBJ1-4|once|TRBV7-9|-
TGTGCCAGCAGCCTGGAATGGGATGGAAAACTGTTTTTT
CASSLEWDGKLFF
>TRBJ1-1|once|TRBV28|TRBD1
TGTGCCAGCAGGACATCAGGGGGCTTCAACACTGAAGCTTTCTTT
CASRTSGGFNTEAFF
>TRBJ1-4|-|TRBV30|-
TGTGCCTGGAGTGTACCGGGACAAACGAGGGGTGAAAAACTGTTTTTT
CAWSVPGQTRGEKLFF
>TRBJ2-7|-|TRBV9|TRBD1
TGTGCCAGCAGCGTGGGACAGGGGGGCACCGAGCAGTACTTC
CASSVGQGGTEQYF
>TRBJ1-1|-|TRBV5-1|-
TGCGCCAGCAGCGGCGATGGCGGTTCGAACACTGAAGCTTTCTTT
CASSGDGGSNTEAFF
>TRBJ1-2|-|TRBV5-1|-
TGCGCCAGCAGCGTAGGTAGCAGGGGCTATGGCTACACCTTC
CASSVGSRGYGYTF
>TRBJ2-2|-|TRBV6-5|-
TGTGCCAGCAGTTACTCGCGTGAAACCGGGGAGCTGTTTTTT
CASSYSRETGELFF
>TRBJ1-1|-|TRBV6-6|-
TGTGCCAGCAGTTCCGACCAAGGGCTAGAAGCTTTCTTT
CASSSDQGLEAFF
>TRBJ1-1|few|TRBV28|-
TGTGCCAGCCTCGGGGGGTTCACTGAAGCTTTCTTT
CASLGGFTEAFF
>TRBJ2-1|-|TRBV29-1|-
TGCAGCGTTGGGGGGACCGGAACGTACAATGAGCAGTTCTTC
CSVGGTGTYNEQFF
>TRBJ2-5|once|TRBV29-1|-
TGCAGCGTTGAAGGGGGTTGGATGGAGACCCAGTACTTC
CSVEGGWMETQYF
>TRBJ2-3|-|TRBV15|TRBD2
TGTGCCACCAGCAGCGGACTAGCGGGAGCTTCGACAGATACGCAGTATTTT
CATSSGLAGASTDTQYF
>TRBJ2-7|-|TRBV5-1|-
TGCGCCAGCAGCTTGAGGGCAGGGCCTAAGGGATACGAGCAGTACTTC
CASSLRAGPKGYEQYF